Listed below are T cell receptor beta chains from one sample, sequenced in a study of OX40 agonist ivuxolimab in advanced cancers. Clones were sequenced by immunoSEQ multiplex PCR, and TCRdb holds only the in-frame ones, with some missing. The profile covers about 73,000 clones, with about 90% appearing a single time and around 0.51% taken by the ten largest. The material sequenced was CD4+ or CD8+ T cells sorted from blood, taken in a trial of the OX40 agonist ivuxolimab. The receptor set was obtained from an adult with an advanced solid tumor such as melanoma, head and neck, liver or kidney cancer. CDR3s include the opening cysteine and the closing phenylalanine or tryptophan. The D gene is left open where the match is weak. Size is stated for part of the rows, as once, few or many counts, or as a class when the clone is expanded.

size	V	J	D	CDR3	DNA
once	TRBV5-1	TRBJ2-7	NA	CASSPLAGREYEQYF	TGCGCCAGCAGCCCGCTTGCGGGACGGGAGTACGAGCAGTACTTC
NA	TRBV5-1	TRBJ2-5	NA	CASSPTPRLETQYF	TGCGCCAGCAGCCCCACCCCCCGGTTAGAGACCCAGTACTTC
once	TRBV5-5	TRBJ2-1	NA	CASSQWLSSYNEQFF	TGTGCCAGCAGCCAATGGCTTAGCTCCTACAATGAGCAGTTCTTC
NA	TRBV28	TRBJ1-5	NA	CASRPTGYQPQHF	TGTGCCAGCAGGCCAACCGGATATCAGCCCCAGCATTTT
NA	TRBV19	TRBJ2-7	TRBD2	CASSIELLRGTSPYEQYF	TGTGCCAGTAGTATAGAACTCCTGAGAGGGACTAGTCCCTACGAGCAGTACTTC
NA	TRBV19	TRBJ2-4	NA	CASRPAQGGLAKNIQYF	TGTGCCAGTAGGCCCGCCCAGGGTGGTTTAGCCAAAAACATTCAGTACTTC
NA	TRBV5-1	TRBJ2-1	TRBD1	CASSWGTGRNEQFF	TGCGCCAGCAGCTGGGGGACAGGGCGCAATGAGCAGTTCTTC
NA	TRBV6-5	TRBJ2-2	NA	CASAYVLTGELFF	TGTGCCAGCGCCTATGTACTCACCGGGGAGCTGTTTTTT
once	TRBV11-2	TRBJ2-7	NA	CASSLVRVYEQYF	TGTGCCAGCAGCTTAGTGCGCGTCTACGAGCAGTACTTC
once	TRBV11-3	TRBJ2-7	TRBD1	CASSRSRDRGGEQYF	TGTGCCAGCAGCAGATCCCGGGACAGGGGGGGCGAGCAGTACTTC
NA	TRBV7-3	TRBJ2-5	TRBD2	CASSLGLAGDAETQYF	TGTGCCAGCAGCTTAGGACTAGCGGGAGACGCCGAGACCCAGTACTTC
NA	TRBV19	TRBJ2-7	NA	CASSIGQGYEQYF	TGTGCCAGTAGTATTGGCCAGGGCTACGAGCAGTACTTC
NA	TRBV6-1	TRBJ2-7	NA	CASSGSWGPYEQYF	TGTGCCAGCAGTGGAAGCTGGGGACCCTACGAGCAGTACTTC
NA	TRBV11-2	TRBJ2-1	NA	CASMGPYNEQFF	TGTGCCAGCATGGGCCCCTACAATGAGCAGTTCTTC
NA	TRBV15	TRBJ2-7	NA	CATSREWSSHEQYF	TGTGCCACCAGCAGAGAATGGAGTAGTCACGAGCAGTACTTC
NA	TRBV30	TRBJ2-1	NA	CAWRDPGSYNEQFF	TGTGCCTGGCGGGATCCAGGCTCCTACAATGAGCAGTTCTTC
NA	TRBV29-1	TRBJ2-5	NA	CSVELSKTQYF	TGCAGCGTTGAACTCTCGAAGACCCAGTACTTC
NA	TRBV5-6	TRBJ1-4	TRBD1	CASSVTPGQGLLKLFF	TGTGCCAGCAGCGTAACGCCGGGACAGGGTCTGTTAAAACTGTTTTTT
NA	TRBV9	TRBJ2-3	NA	CASSPRGNVGTDTQYF	TGTGCCAGCAGTCCTAGGGGAAATGTAGGCACAGATACGCAGTATTTT
NA	TRBV27	TRBJ2-3	NA	CASRTHTGIAQYF	TGTGCCAGCAGAACTCATACAGGGATCGCGCAGTATTTT
NA	TRBV19	TRBJ2-7	NA	CASSWDGLTSYEQYF	TGTGCCAGTAGTTGGGACGGATTGACCTCCTACGAGCAGTACTTC
NA	TRBV15	TRBJ2-7	TRBD1	CATSSGDSLAYEQYF	TGTGCCACCAGCAGCGGGGACAGTTTAGCCTACGAGCAGTACTTC
NA	TRBV2	TRBJ2-1	TRBD2	CASSPTSGKYNEQFF	TGTGCCAGCAGCCCGACTAGCGGGAAATACAATGAGCAGTTCTTC
NA	TRBV5-1	TRBJ2-2	NA	CASSSTAGSTGELFF	TGCGCCAGCAGCTCCACGGCAGGGAGCACCGGGGAGCTGTTTTTT
NA	TRBV5-1	TRBJ2-7	TRBD1	CASSFGQGAGEQYF	TGCGCCAGCAGCTTCGGACAGGGGGCGGGTGAGCAGTACTTC
NA	TRBV5-1	TRBJ2-7	TRBD1	CASSLVPGGDYEQYF	TGCGCCAGCAGCTTGGTTCCAGGGGGCGACTACGAGCAGTACTTC
NA	TRBV30	TRBJ1-1	NA	CAWCLGGGDRAEAFF	TGTGCCTGGTGCCTTGGGGGGGGTGATAGGGCTGAAGCTTTCTTT
NA	TRBV6-5	TRBJ1-1	NA	CASSYRGGWDTEAFF	TGTGCCAGCAGTTACAGAGGCGGGTGGGACACTGAAGCTTTCTTT
NA	TRBV19	TRBJ1-5	TRBD1	CASRQTGLDQPQHF	TGTGCCAGTAGGCAGACAGGGCTCGATCAGCCCCAGCATTTT
NA	TRBV11-2	TRBJ1-1	NA	CASSSGVHTEAFF	TGTGCCAGCAGCTCCGGGGTGCACACTGAAGCTTTCTTT
NA	TRBV5-6	TRBJ1-5	NA	CASSLGPLIQPQHF	TGTGCCAGCAGCTTGGGCCCCTTAATACAGCCCCAGCATTTT
NA	TRBV9	TRBJ2-7	NA	CASSVGGGRDYEQYF	TGTGCCAGCAGCGTAGGGGGTGGGCGTGATTACGAGCAGTACTTC
NA	TRBV18	TRBJ1-3	TRBD1	CASSTTGVDSGNTIYF	TGTGCCAGCTCAACGACAGGGGTCGACTCTGGAAACACCATATATTTT
once	TRBV4-2	TRBJ2-7	TRBD2	CASSGNLASGPLGQYF	TGTGCCAGCAGCGGAAATCTGGCTAGCGGACCACTCGGGCAGTACTTC
NA	TRBV5-4	TRBJ2-5	NA	CASSYRAAQETQYF	TGTGCCAGCAGCTACAGGGCCGCACAAGAGACCCAGTACTTC
NA	TRBV18	TRBJ2-7	NA	CASSPRTGYEQYF	TGTGCCAGCTCCCCCCGAACAGGGTACGAGCAGTACTTC
NA	TRBV25-1	TRBJ2-7	TRBD1	CASTSQGEGSYEQYF	TGTGCCAGCACTTCACAGGGGGAAGGCTCCTACGAGCAGTACTTC
NA	TRBV10-3	TRBJ2-5	NA	CAISEATGSQETQYF	TGTGCCATCAGTGAGGCAACAGGGAGCCAAGAGACCCAGTACTTC
NA	TRBV4-2	TRBJ2-3	TRBD2	CASSQDRVLAGVGVIDTQYF	TGTGCCAGCAGCCAAGATCGGGTCCTAGCGGGAGTAGGGGTAATAGATACGCAGTATTTT
few	TRBV19	TRBJ1-5	TRBD1	CASRGRGTQPQHF	TGTGCCAGTAGGGGCAGGGGGACTCAGCCCCAGCATTTT
NA	TRBV10-3	TRBJ2-7	TRBD2	CAISAGLVYEQYF	TGTGCCATCAGCGCTGGACTAGTCTACGAGCAGTACTTC
NA	TRBV23-1	TRBJ2-1	NA	CASPHPPLGVEQFF	TGCGCCAGCCCACACCCCCCCCTGGGGGTTGAGCAGTTCTTC
NA	TRBV7-3	TRBJ2-5	NA	CASSPGGRERETQYF	TGTGCCAGCAGCCCCGGGGGACGGGAGAGAGAGACCCAGTACTTC
NA	TRBV4-2	TRBJ2-3	TRBD2	CASSQGDRFRLAGADTQYF	TGTGCCAGCAGCCAAGGGGACAGGTTCAGACTAGCGGGAGCAGATACGCAGTATTTT
NA	TRBV9	TRBJ2-3	TRBD2	CASSVGGSTSGKSF	TGTGCCAGCAGCGTAGGAGGTAGCACTAGCGGGAAATCTTTT
few	TRBV6-1	TRBJ2-7	NA	CASSVSPEQYF	TGTGCCAGCAGTGTATCCCCCGAGCAGTACTTC
NA	TRBV28	TRBJ2-6	NA	CASSTRGVGANVLTF	TGTGCCAGCAGTACCAGGGGAGTAGGGGCCAACGTCCTGACTTTC
NA	TRBV28	TRBJ2-5	NA	CATQTVNQETQYF	TGTGCCACCCAGACAGTTAACCAAGAGACCCAGTACTTC
NA	TRBV5-6	TRBJ2-3	NA	CASSLLRERVLDTQYF	TGTGCCAGCAGCTTGTTACGGGAACGCGTTCTGGATACGCAGTATTTT
NA	TRBV6-1	TRBJ1-3	NA	CASSVLGSGNTIYF	TGTGCCAGCAGTGTTCTCGGCTCTGGAAACACCATATATTTT
NA	TRBV4-2	TRBJ2-1	TRBD2	CASSQDSGGLYNEQFF	TGTGCCAGCAGCCAAGATAGCGGGGGTCTCTACAATGAGCAGTTCTTC
NA	TRBV6-6	TRBJ1-1	NA	CASSDPTGNTEAFF	TGTGCCAGCAGCGACCCGACAGGAAACACTGAAGCTTTCTTT
NA	TRBV27	TRBJ1-1	NA	CASSLKRAETEAFF	TGTGCCAGCAGTTTAAAGCGGGCGGAAACTGAAGCTTTCTTT